These T cell receptor beta chains were read from a single sample in a study of cytotoxic CD8 clonotypes in ibrutinib-treated CLL. The protocol was immunoSEQ multiplex PCR, while the TCRdb copy is restricted to in-frame clones and leaves out a portion. The profile shows about 84,000 clones, approximately 86% of them singletons. The material sequenced was PBMCs, taken before ibrutinib treatment. Every receptor here comes from a human donor with chronic lymphocytic leukemia. Each CDR3 is given with its conserved first and last residue. Fields, in order: CDR3 length, V gene, clone size, J gene, D gene, CDR3 DNA, CDR3 protein. A D gene is named only where the DNA matches it firmly. Clone size is not always given. Where it is, it says once, few, many or a class for expanded clones.

14	TRBV4-1	few	TRBJ2-3	TRBD2	TGCGCCAGCAGCCAGGGAGGGGCGACAGATACGCAGTATTTT	CASSQGGATDTQYF
15	TRBV5-5	NA	TRBJ1-2	NA	TGTGCCAGCAGCCAGGAGGGTCAGGCGATATATGGCTACACCTTC	CASSQEGQAIYGYTF
12	TRBV7-2	NA	TRBJ2-3	NA	TGTGCCAGCAGCCCTATCGCAGATACGCAGTATTTT	CASSPIADTQYF
17	TRBV7-8	NA	TRBJ2-1	TRBD1	TGTGCCAGCAGCTCGCTTGGGACAGGACGCTCCTACAATGAGCAGTTCTTC	CASSSLGTGRSYNEQFF
15	TRBV6-6	NA	TRBJ2-5	TRBD2	TGTGCCAGCAGGGGAGGCGGGAGAGTAGGAGAGACCCAGTACTTC	CASRGGGRVGETQYF
16	TRBV5-1	NA	TRBJ2-7	NA	TGCGCCAGCAGCTTTGGGGCTCAGGAGGGTGGATACGAGCAGTACTTC	CASSFGAQEGGYEQYF
16	TRBV5-1	NA	TRBJ2-5	TRBD2	TGCGCCAGCAGCTGGGGAACAGCGGGACGGCAAGAGACCCAGTACTTC	CASSWGTAGRQETQYF
16	TRBV6-5	NA	TRBJ1-5	TRBD1	TGTGCCAGCAGTTATCAGATCCGGGACAGTAATCAGCCCCAGCATTTT	CASSYQIRDSNQPQHF
13	TRBV29-1	NA	TRBJ2-5	NA	TGCAGCGTTGGTTGGGGATACCAAGAGACCCAGTACTTC	CSVGWGYQETQYF
15	TRBV9	NA	TRBJ2-1	TRBD2	TGTGCCAGCAGCGCATACACGACTAGCAGCAATGAGCAGTTCTTC	CASSAYTTSSNEQFF
14	TRBV7-6	NA	TRBJ2-7	NA	TGTGCCAGCAGCATGTACTCGACGGGATACGAGCAGTACTTC	CASSMYSTGYEQYF
15	TRBV12-5	once	TRBJ2-1	TRBD2	TGTGCTAGTGGTTTGAAACTAGCGGTATTGGGTGAGCAGTTCTTC	CASGLKLAVLGEQFF
17	TRBV10-3	NA	TRBJ2-1	TRBD2	TGTGCCATCAGTGGTTTAACTAGCGGGGGAGTTTACAATGAGCAGTTCTTC	CAISGLTSGGVYNEQFF
14	TRBV27	NA	TRBJ1-2	TRBD1	TGTGCCAGCAAAGGACAGGGAGTTGTTTGGGGCTACACCTTC	CASKGQGVVWGYTF
13	TRBV6-4	NA	TRBJ1-5	NA	TGTGCCAGCAGTGAGATGGGCGGTCAGCCCCAGCATTTT	CASSEMGGQPQHF
11	TRBV7-6	NA	TRBJ2-5	NA	TGTGCCAGCAGCTTATCAGAGACCCAGTACTTC	CASSLSETQYF
15	TRBV18	NA	TRBJ2-5	TRBD1	TGTGCCAGCTCAAGAGAGGACAGGGGGCCGGAGACCCAGTACTTC	CASSREDRGPETQYF
13	TRBV10-1	few	TRBJ1-1	NA	TGCGCCAGCAGCCGGGGGTTTTCGGCTGAAGCTTTCTTT	CASSRGFSAEAFF
15	TRBV5-1	NA	TRBJ2-1	TRBD2	TGCGCCAGCAGCTCTTCTAGCGGGAGTGGCAATGAGCAGTTCTTC	CASSSSSGSGNEQFF
12	TRBV28	NA	TRBJ2-6	NA	TGTGCCACTTCATCTGGGGCCAACGTCCTGACTTTC	CATSSGANVLTF
17	TRBV5-6	many	TRBJ1-1	TRBD1	TGTGCCAGCAGTACCGGACAGGGGGTTATGGCGGACACTGAAGCTTTCTTT	CASSTGQGVMADTEAFF
14	TRBV4-3	NA	TRBJ2-7	TRBD2	TGCGCCAGCAGCCCCTCTAGCGGGAACTACGAGCAGTACTTC	CASSPSSGNYEQYF
13	TRBV29-1	NA	TRBJ2-1	TRBD2	TGCAGCGTGGCGGGACTAGCGGGAATAGATCAGTTCTTC	CSVAGLAGIDQFF
16	TRBV27	once	TRBJ2-3	TRBD2	TGTGCCAGCAGTGTCTCCGGGACTAGCGGCACAGATACGCAGTATTTT	CASSVSGTSGTDTQYF
18	TRBV11-3	NA	TRBJ2-1	TRBD2	TGTGCCAGCAGCTCCAGGACTAGCGGGAGGGCCGCGACCAATGAGCAGTTCTTC	CASSSRTSGRAATNEQFF
13	TRBV29-1	NA	TRBJ2-3	TRBD2	TGCAGCGCTTGGCGGGAGCTAGGAGATACGCAGTATTTT	CSAWRELGDTQYF
14	TRBV29-1	NA	TRBJ2-1	TRBD2	TGCAGCGTTGAGCCCAGCGGGAACTACAATGAGCAGTTCTTC	CSVEPSGNYNEQFF
13	TRBV28	NA	TRBJ2-7	NA	TGTGCCAGCAGTTTAGTACAGACCTACGAGCAGTACTTC	CASSLVQTYEQYF
19	TRBV5-8	NA	TRBJ1-1	NA	TGTGCCAGCAGCTCGGAGTTCATGGGTCTAGACAGTCACAAACTAGAAGCTTTCTTT	CASSSEFMGLDSHKLEAFF
13	TRBV7-9	NA	TRBJ2-5	NA	TGTGCCAGCAGCCCTTTCGTGGTGGAGACCCAGTACTTC	CASSPFVVETQYF
16	TRBV9	NA	TRBJ2-1	TRBD2	TGTGCCAGCAGCGTAGCGGGGGGGAGGGCCACAGATGAGCAGTTCTTC	CASSVAGGRATDEQFF
13	TRBV7-6	NA	TRBJ2-7	NA	TGTGCCAGCAGCTTAAGAGAGACCCTCGAGCAGTACTTC	CASSLRETLEQYF
16	TRBV28	NA	TRBJ2-7	TRBD1	TGTGCCAGCAGTTTACCCGGGACAGGGGTTCCCTACGAGCAGTACTTC	CASSLPGTGVPYEQYF
15	TRBV5-6	NA	TRBJ2-1	NA	TGTGCCAGCAGCTTGGATTGGAGCTCCTACAATGAGCAGTTCTTC	CASSLDWSSYNEQFF
17	TRBV4-2	NA	TRBJ2-3	TRBD2	TGTGCCAGCAGCCCGCAGTCCGTCGGCGGGAGTCAAGATACGCAGTATTTT	CASSPQSVGGSQDTQYF
13	TRBV6-6	NA	TRBJ2-7	TRBD1	TGTGCCAGCAGCCCCGGGACAGGGGGCGAGCAGTACTTC	CASSPGTGGEQYF
15	TRBV18	NA	TRBJ2-2	NA	TGTGCCAGCTCACCTGGAGGCATAAACACCGGGGAGCTGTTTTTT	CASSPGGINTGELFF
15	TRBV10-3	NA	TRBJ1-1	NA	TGTGCCATCAGGGGACACGGATCCTGGGGCGGTGAAGCTTTCTTT	CAIRGHGSWGGEAFF
16	TRBV4-2	NA	TRBJ2-1	TRBD1	TGTGCCAGCAGCCAGATCGGGGGACAGGGGTGGGCTGAGCAGTTCTTC	CASSQIGGQGWAEQFF
13	TRBV6-6	NA	TRBJ1-3	NA	TGTGCCAGCGACGCAGGGAGCGGAAACACCATATATTTT	CASDAGSGNTIYF
13	TRBV6-5	once	TRBJ2-1	NA	TGTGCCAGCAGTTATAGGGGGTACAATGAGCAGTTCTTC	CASSYRGYNEQFF
11	TRBV11-3	NA	TRBJ2-7	NA	TGTGCCAGCAGCTTCGCCGGCGAGCAGTACTTC	CASSFAGEQYF
13	TRBV15	NA	TRBJ1-4	NA	TGTGCCACCAGCAGAGAACGGGCTGAAAAACTGTTTTTT	CATSRERAEKLFF
13	TRBV4-3	NA	TRBJ1-2	NA	TGCGCCAGCAGCCAAGAGGAACAGGGACGCTACACCTTC	CASSQEEQGRYTF
19	TRBV19	NA	TRBJ2-7	TRBD2	TGTGCCAGTAGTAAATACCCGGGACTAGCGGGAGGTCGAACCTACGAGCAGTACTTC	CASSKYPGLAGGRTYEQYF
16	TRBV7-2	NA	TRBJ2-3	TRBD2	TGTGCCAGCAGCTTAGACGGGACTAGCGGCACAGATACGCAGTATTTT	CASSLDGTSGTDTQYF
12	TRBV11-3	NA	TRBJ2-5	NA	TGTGCCAGCAGCTTCGCCCGTCAGACCCAGTACTTC	CASSFARQTQYF
14	TRBV6-5	NA	TRBJ2-1	NA	TGTGCCAGCAGAAAGAGGAGCTCCTACAATGAGCAGTTCTTC	CASRKRSSYNEQFF
16	TRBV7-6	NA	TRBJ2-3	TRBD1	TGTGCCAGCAGCTCAAATACAGGGGGCATCGCAGATACGCAGTATTTT	CASSSNTGGIADTQYF
15	TRBV7-9	NA	TRBJ2-1	NA	TGTGCCAGCAGCCCGGAAGGCTTAGGTTACAATGAGCAGTTCTTC	CASSPEGLGYNEQFF
14	TRBV6-1	NA	TRBJ1-2	NA	TGTGCCAGCAGTGAAGCACAAAGGGTTTATGGCTACACCTTC	CASSEAQRVYGYTF
13	TRBV7-3	NA	TRBJ2-5	NA	TGTGCCAGCAGCTTAAACCGGGGGGAGACCCAGTACTTC	CASSLNRGETQYF
16	TRBV5-1	NA	TRBJ2-7	TRBD1	TGCGCCAGCAGCAACACTCGGACAGGAACAGCCTACGAGCAGTACTTC	CASSNTRTGTAYEQYF
17	TRBV5-1	NA	TRBJ2-3	NA	TGCGCCAGCAGCTTGGCCTCATCCGATGGGCGCACAGATACGCAGTATTTT	CASSLASSDGRTDTQYF
12	TRBV2	NA	TRBJ1-2	TRBD1	TGTGCCAGCAGTGTTGGACAGGAACACTACACCTTC	CASSVGQEHYTF